Presented here are 13 T cell receptor beta chains from one specimen sequenced in a study of blood T cell repertoires in COVID-19. The data were produced by immunoSEQ multiplex PCR, yet TCRdb's version contains in-frame clones alone and is incomplete. Here the sample spans hundreds of thousands of clones, over 70% being singletons. Source material: peripheral blood. The receptors come from a woman aged 80 or over with acute or convalescent COVID-19.

The count of this clone is one. The V gene is TRBV11-2, the J gene TRBJ2-1; 9 nucleotides line up with TRBD1. Trimming took 5 bases from V and 5 from J; bases not matched to a gene: 7. Germline CDR1 reads SGHAT; CDR2 reads FQNNGV. This CDR3 is built from 15 residues. CDR3 DNA: TGTGCCAGCAGCCAGGGACAGGGATACGACAATGAGCAGTTCTTC. Its protein is CASSQGQGYDNEQFF. The full variable domain, its missing parts supplied by reference TRBV11-2 and TRBJ2-1, is EAGVAQSPRYKIIEKRQSVAFWCNPISGHATLYWYQQILGQGPKLLIQFQNNGVVDDSQLPKDRFSAERLKGVDSTLKIQPAKLEDSAVYLCASSQGQGYDNEQFFGPGTRLTVL.

In its sample, this clone was seen a few times. The chain carries TRBV2 and TRBJ2-1, with 11 positions matching TRBD2. Per germline, CDR1 SNHLY and CDR2 FYNNEI. The CDR3 length is 16 residues. The ends lost 7 bases at V and 9 bases at J; junction bases unmatched: 14. The CDR3 region has the DNA TGTGCCAGCAACCCGGGACTAGCGGTTCTAGAGGGTGAGCAGTTCTTC. It codes for CASNPGLAVLEGEQFF. The full variable domain, in which reference TRBV2 and TRBJ2-1 provide the parts outside the CDR3, is EPEVTQTPSHQVTQMGQEVILRCVPISNHLYFYWYRQILGQKVEFLVSFYNNEISEKSEIFDDQFSVERPDGSNFTLKIRSTKLEDSAMYFCASNPGLAVLEGEQFFGPGTRLTVL.

With respect to this clone: Other DNA sequences in the sample encode the same CDR3. V gene TRBV5-1 combines with J gene TRBJ2-7; D remains unclear. CDR3 length equals 15 residues. V was pared by 0 bases and J by 0 bases, with 10 bases between. The germline CDR1 and CDR2 sequences are SGHRS and YFSETQ. The CDR3 DNA follows: TGCGCCAGCAGCTTGGACGGCGGTAGCTCCTACGAGCAGTACTTC. Protein: CASSLDGGSSYEQYF.

This clone has only a few counts. This chain connects TRBV19 to TRBJ2-3; a weak D match, TRBD2 (5 bases). This CDR3 comprises 17 residues. V was pared by 4 bases and J by 1 base, with 18 bases between. The germline V gene has CDR1 LNHDA and CDR2 SQIVND (reference sequence). The CDR3 is CASSRAKWRAGTDTQYF. DNA for the CDR3: TGTGCCAGTAGTAGGGCCAAATGGCGGGCCGGCACAGATACGCAGTATTTT.

The chain employs TRBV6-5 and TRBJ2-7; unclear D gene. CDR3 length: 11 amino acids. Germline-derived CDR1 and CDR2 are MNHEY and SVGAGI. The V end was cut by 7 bases, the J end by 7 bases, with 11 bases between. The CDR3 DNA reads TGTGCCAGCATCTCAACGAGGGAGCAGTACTTC. It yields the protein CASISTREQYF.

Here the CDR3 DNA reads TGCGCCAGCAGCGTGGGTCCTAGCGGGAAGCGGGTCGGGGAGCTGTTTTTT. Protein sequence: CASSVGPSGKRVGELFF. V is TRBV5-1 and J is TRBJ2-2; 9 nucleotides align to TRBD2. The V gene end was trimmed by 4 bases and the J gene end by 7 bases; junction bases not matched to a gene: 14. The CDR3 spans 17 residues. Germline-derived CDR1 and CDR2 are SGHRS and YFSETQ.

This chain uses TRBV10-2 with TRBJ2-1; the match to TRBD2 covers 7 bases. CDR1 and CDR2 from the germline V gene are WSHSY and SAAADI. The V segment lost 7 bases and the J segment 2 bases; nucleotides outside the gene matches: 8. The CDR3 totals 15 residues. The CDR3 nucleotides read TGCGCCAGCACCTCGTTGGCGGGAGCCTACAATGAGCAGTTCTTC. This codes for CASTSLAGAYNEQFF.

CDR3 DNA: TGTGCCAGCAGCGTACGTGGCGGGAGGGGCACAGATACGCAGTATTTT. Translated: CASSVRGGRGTDTQYF. The chain recombines TRBV9 with TRBJ2-3; 9 bases map to TRBD2. The CDR3 is made up of 16 amino acids. Looked up from germline, CDR1 is SGDLS and CDR2 is YYNGEE. The V and J ends lost 1 base and 1 base, in that order; junction bases with no gene match: 4.

The chain uses TRBV11-2 and TRBJ1-4, with 8 bases aligning to TRBD1. With 0 bases clipped from V and 9 bases from J, the junction kept 9 bases outside the gene matches. The CDR3 is made up of 16 amino acids. CDR1 and CDR2 (germline): SGHAT, FQNNGV. CDR3 sequence: CASSLDMGAGGKKLFF. The DNA of the CDR3 is TGTGCCAGCAGCTTAGATATGGGGGCAGGGGGCAAAAAACTGTTTTTT. The full variable domain, completed using reference TRBV11-2 and TRBJ1-4, is EAGVAQSPRYKIIEKRQSVAFWCNPISGHATLYWYQQILGQGPKLLIQFQNNGVVDDSQLPKDRFSAERLKGVDSTLKIQPAKLEDSAVYLCASSLDMGAGGKKLFFGSGTQLSVL.

The V and J genes are TRBV6-5 and TRBJ1-2; D gene uncertain. V was shortened by 8 bases and J by 1 base, with 8 bases between the two germline ends. The CDR3 has 12 amino acids. Per germline, CDR1 MNHEY and CDR2 SVGAGI. This CDR3 is CASGGLNYGYTF. The CDR3 DNA reads TGTGCCAGCGGCGGTCTTAACTATGGCTACACCTTC.

The genes are TRBV19 and TRBJ1-3; D remains unclear. The V gene's germline CDR1 is LNHDA and CDR2 SQIVND (reference sequence). The CDR3 spans 17 residues. The V and J ends lost 1 base and 0 bases respectively, with 13 bases between them. In DNA, the CDR3 is TGTGCCAGTAGTATAGCGGGGAAGGATTACTCTGGAAACACCATATATTTT. Protein sequence: CASSIAGKDYSGNTIYF.

The V and J genes are TRBV6-1 and TRBJ2-5; weak D call: TRBD2 (6 bases). Trimming cost V 0 bases and J 5 bases, with 13 bases left between them. The CDR3 covers 15 residues. Germline-derived CDR1 and CDR2 are MNHNS and SASEGT. CDR3 residues: CASSEAGTLGETQYF. Written as DNA, the CDR3 is TGTGCCAGCAGTGAAGCCGGGACTTTAGGGGAGACCCAGTACTTC.

The CDR3 nucleotides are TGCGCCAGCAGCTTGGGGCTAGCGAGTTACACAGATACGCAGTATTTT. Translation: CASSLGLASYTDTQYF. This chain connects TRBV5-1 to TRBJ2-3; tentative D call: TRBD2 (6 bases). Germline CDR1 SGHRS, CDR2 YFSETQ. Trimming cost V 0 bases and J 2 bases, with 13 bases left between them. The CDR3 contains 16 residues.